These 22 T cell receptor beta chains were sequenced from one sample in a study of T cell responses to AZD1222 COVID-19 vaccine. Here immunoSEQ multiplex PCR was the method, and the copy in TCRdb shows in-frame clones only, minus some. The sample yields about 150,000 clones, over 80% seen once. Sample: peripheral blood, taken 28 days after the second AZD1222 dose. These receptors all come from an adult who received the AZD1222 COVID-19 vaccine.

J is TRBJ2-1 and V is TRBV15, with TRBD1 matching over 8 bases. Losses at the gene ends were 5 bases for V and 4 bases for J; bases not matched to a gene: 7. CDR3 length equals 15 residues. The germline V gene encodes CDR1 LNHNV and CDR2 YYDKDF (reference sequence). CDR3 coding DNA: TGTGCCACCAGCCCGGGACAGGAATTTTACAATGAGCAGTTCTTC. Protein sequence: CATSPGQEFYNEQFF.

The chain has TRBV29-1 and TRBJ2-7, with 7 bases fitting TRBD1. The CDR3 length is 13 residues. The germline V gene has CDR1 SQVTM and CDR2 ANQGSEA. The V and J ends lost 7 bases and 6 bases, in that order; junction bases with no gene match: 12. The CDR3 DNA sequence: TGCAGCGCTCTGACAGGGTTTTTTCGCGAGCAGTACTTC. Translating it yields CSALTGFFREQYF.

This rearrangement joins TRBV9 to TRBJ1-3; D not resolved. The ends were cut back, 3 bases at V and 1 base at J, with 8 bases in the middle. Germline CDR1 is SGDLS and CDR2 is YYNGEE. The CDR3 spans 14 residues. CDR3 amino acids: CASSGYRSGNTIYF. The CDR3 nucleotides read TGTGCCAGCAGCGGGTATCGGTCTGGAAACACCATATATTTT.

The chain carries TRBV29-1 and TRBJ2-5, with D tentatively TRBD1 or TRBD2 (6 bases each). CDR1 SQVTM and CDR2 ANQGSEA come from the germline V gene. This CDR3 is built from 12 residues. The V and J ends lost 4 bases and 4 bases respectively, with 10 bases between them. The CDR3, as DNA: TGCAGCGTTGTACAGGGAGGAGAGACCCAGTACTTC. Its translation is CSVVQGGETQYF. The complete variable domain, with remaining parts taken from reference TRBV29-1 and TRBJ2-5, reads SAVISQKPSRDICQRGTSLTIQCQVDSQVTMMFWYRQQPGQSLTLIATANQGSEATYESGFVIDKFPISRPNLTFSTLTVSNMSPEDSSIYLCSVVQGGETQYFGPGTRLLVL.

V gene TRBV7-2 combines with J gene TRBJ2-7; D not certain. The CDR3 totals 11 residues. Germline V gene sequence: CDR1 SGHTA, CDR2 FQGNSA. With 5 bases removed from V and 3 bases from J, the gap between germline ends came to 5 bases. This CDR3 is CASSTGYEQYF. Written as DNA, the CDR3 is TGTGCCAGCAGCACGGGCTACGAGCAGTACTTC.

The gene calls are TRBV28 and TRBJ1-1; no definite D call. This CDR3 is built from 13 residues. The V gene lost 6 bases and the J gene lost 7 bases, with 15 bases spanning the gap. Germline V gives CDR1 MDHEN, CDR2 SYDVKM. CDR3 bases: TGTGCCAGCAGGTACCCCCAGAAGGTTGAAGCTTTCTTT. The encoded protein is CASRYPQKVEAFF. Full variable domain (remainder filled in from reference TRBV28 and TRBJ1-1): DVKVTQSSRYLVKRTGEKVFLECVQDMDHENMFWYRQDPGLGLRLIYFSYDVKMKEKGDIPEGYSVSREKKERFSLILESASTNQTSMYLCASRYPQKVEAFFGQGTRLTVV.

This sequence joins TRBV29-1 and TRBJ2-7; 9 positions agree with TRBD1. Germline V CDR1 and CDR2: SQVTM, ANQGSEA. With 3 bases clipped from V and 4 bases from J, the junction kept 13 bases outside the gene matches. The CDR3 contains 16 residues. The CDR3 spells CSVELQGQGQGYEQYF. Written as DNA, the CDR3 is TGCAGCGTTGAGTTACAGGGACAGGGACAGGGATACGAGCAGTACTTC.

The chain uses TRBV28 and TRBJ2-7, with D maybe TRBD2 (5 bases). The CDR3 consists of 16 residues. V was pared by 4 bases and J by 0 bases, with 16 bases between. Per germline, CDR1 MDHEN and CDR2 SYDVKM. The CDR3 DNA reads as TGTGCCAGCAGTTCCTACGAGCGGTTAAGCTCCTACGAGCAGTACTTC. Protein sequence: CASSSYERLSSYEQYF.

The chain uses TRBV28 and TRBJ1-1; tentatively, D is TRBD1 (5 bases). V was trimmed by 5 bases and J by 11 bases, leaving 21 bases between them. The CDR3 totals 14 residues. Per germline, CDR1 MDHEN and CDR2 SYDVKM. The CDR3 region is CASSTPHRARVAFF. DNA of the CDR3: TGTGCCAGCAGTACTCCCCACCGTGCCAGGGTCGCTTTCTTT.

The genes are TRBV2 and TRBJ1-2; 8 bases map to TRBD1. With V trimmed by 4 bases and J by 2 bases, 6 bases remained unmatched. CDR3 length equals 15 residues. The germline V gene has CDR1 SNHLY and CDR2 FYNNEI. The CDR3 sequence is CASSVNRGSNYGYTF. CDR3 bases: TGTGCCAGCAGTGTAAACAGGGGGTCGAACTATGGCTACACCTTC.

The chain employs TRBV16 and TRBJ1-2, with 9 nucleotides matching TRBD1. V lost 3 bases and J lost 7; bases outside the gene matches: 9. Germline V lookup: CDR1 KGHSY, CDR2 FQNENV. The length of the CDR3 is 15 residues. CDR3 sequence reads: CASSHPIGTGSGYTF. In DNA form, the CDR3 reads TGTGCCAGCAGCCATCCGATCGGGACAGGGAGTGGCTACACCTTC.

The gene calls are TRBV7-9 and TRBJ1-1; D call uncertain. The CDR3 spans 12 residues. V was clipped by 4 bases and J by 7 bases, with 10 bases between them. Germline CDR1 and CDR2: SEHNR and FQNEAQ (reference sequence). In DNA form, the CDR3 reads TGTGCCAGCAGCTATCGCGACGGTGAAGCTTTCTTT. It translates to CASSYRDGEAFF.

This rearrangement joins TRBV9 to TRBJ1-2, with 8 bases that match TRBD1. Losses at the gene ends were 0 bases for V and 7 bases for J; bases not matched to a gene: 2. This CDR3 contains 13 residues. Germline V CDR1 and CDR2: SGDLS, YYNGEE. The CDR3 coding sequence is TGTGCCAGCAGCGTAGCAGGGGGCTTTGGCTACACCTTC. This gives the protein CASSVAGGFGYTF.

V and J are TRBV11-2 and TRBJ1-1; 8 bases match TRBD1. Germline V gene sequence: CDR1 SGHAT, CDR2 FQNNGV. The CDR3 consists of 17 residues. With V trimmed by 5 bases and J by 1 base, 12 bases remained unmatched. The CDR3 region has the DNA TGTGCCAGCAGCCACAGGGGGGGGACAGAAAAGAACACTGAAGCTTTCTTT. Translation: CASSHRGGTEKNTEAFF.

The V gene is TRBV27, the J gene TRBJ2-1; 11 positions match TRBD2. The CDR3 runs 15 residues. Germline values: CDR1 MNHEY, CDR2 SMNVEV (reference sequence). Trimming cost V 2 bases and J 9 bases; bases outside gene matches: 6. CDR3 amino acids: CASSLQTSGNSEQFF. The CDR3 nucleotides read TGTGCCAGCAGTTTACAGACTAGCGGGAATAGTGAGCAGTTCTTC.

V usage is TRBV15 and J usage is TRBJ1-1; possibly TRBD1 for D (5 bases). The V gene's germline CDR1 is LNHNV and CDR2 YYDKDF (reference sequence). V lost 0 bases, J lost 4 bases, and 12 bases lay in between. This CDR3 has 15 amino acids. The CDR3 reads CATSRDPRGGTEAFF. The CDR3, as DNA: TGTGCCACCAGCAGAGACCCCCGGGGGGGCACTGAAGCTTTCTTT.

V is TRBV2 and J is TRBJ2-1, with 8 bases fitting TRBD2. Germline CDR1 is SNHLY and CDR2 is FYNNEI. This CDR3 is 15 amino acids long. V dropped 6 bases and J dropped 2; count of bases not matched to a gene: 6. CDR3 coding DNA: TGTGCCAGCAGCGAAAGCGGGAGTCCCTACAATGAGCAGTTCTTC. This encodes CASSESGSPYNEQFF.

The CDR3 bases are TGCGCCAGCAGCCAAGATTACAGGGATTCACCCCTCCACTTT. Residues: CASSQDYRDSPLHF. The chain links TRBV4-3 to TRBJ1-6; the D gene is possibly TRBD1 (6 bases). The germline V gene has CDR1 LGHNA and CDR2 YSLEER. This CDR3 spans 14 amino acids. Trimming removed 0 bases at V and 8 bases at J, with 8 bases between.

This chain links TRBV7-2 with TRBJ2-3, with D perhaps matching TRBD2 (5 bases). This CDR3 comprises 13 residues. The V gene's germline CDR1 is SGHTA and CDR2 FQGNSA. Deletions cut 5 bases from V and 2 bases from J, with 8 bases between. CDR3 region: CASSNRDTDTQYF. DNA of the CDR3: TGTGCCAGCAGCAACCGGGACACAGATACGCAGTATTTT.

This chain links TRBV29-1 with TRBJ1-2; D might be TRBD1 (6 bases). Germline V lookup: CDR1 SQVTM, CDR2 ANQGSEA. Trimming took off 4 bases at V and 2 bases at J, with 8 bases between the two ends. The CDR3 has 12 residues. DNA for the CDR3: TGCAGCGTTGGAGACAGGAACTATGGCTACACCTTC. Translating it yields CSVGDRNYGYTF.

The V call is TRBV5-6, the J call TRBJ2-5; the D gene is possibly TRBD1 (5 bases). The germline CDR1 and CDR2 sequences are SGHDT and YYEEEE. Trimming stripped 0 bases from V and 4 bases from J, with 13 bases between. CDR3 size: 15 residues. The CDR3 loop reads CASSLGVRVAETQYF. The CDR3 region has the DNA TGTGCCAGCAGCTTGGGGGTCAGGGTGGCAGAGACCCAGTACTTC. Based on the CDR3 plus reference TRBV5-6 and TRBJ2-5, the full variable domain is DAGVTQSPTHLIKTRGQQVTLRCSPKSGHDTVSWYQQALGQGPQFIFQYYEEEERQRGNFPDRFSGHQFPNYSSELNVNALLLGDSALYLCASSLGVRVAETQYFGPGTRLLVL.

This clone has a single count. The chain recombines TRBV5-4 with TRBJ1-1; maybe TRBD1 (5 bases). The CDR3 is 15 amino acids. V dropped 0 bases and J dropped 5 bases, with 14 bases sitting between them. Germline-derived CDR1 and CDR2 are SGHNT and YYREEE (reference sequence). CDR3 sequence (DNA): TGTGCCAGCAGCTTGGCGCGCCAGGGTGGGACTGAAGCTTTCTTT. Translated: CASSLARQGGTEAFF.